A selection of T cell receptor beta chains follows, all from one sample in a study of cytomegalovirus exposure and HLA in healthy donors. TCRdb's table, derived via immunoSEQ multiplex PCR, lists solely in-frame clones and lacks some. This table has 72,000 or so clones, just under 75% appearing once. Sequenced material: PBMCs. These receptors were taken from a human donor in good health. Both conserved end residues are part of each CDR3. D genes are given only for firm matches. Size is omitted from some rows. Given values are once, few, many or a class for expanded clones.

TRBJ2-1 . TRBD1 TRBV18 CASSSSGTGFKNEQFF TGTGCCAGCTCATCATCCGGGACAGGGTTTAAGAATGAGCAGTTCTTC
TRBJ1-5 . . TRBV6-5 CASKTGESNQPQHF TGTGCCAGCAAAACAGGCGAAAGCAATCAGCCCCAGCATTTT
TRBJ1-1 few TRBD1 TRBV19 CASSGTGGLRWVEAFF TGTGCCAGTAGCGGGACAGGGGGCCTTCGGTGGGTTGAAGCTTTCTTT
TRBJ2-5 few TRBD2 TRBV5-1 CASSLGELAGGWETQYF TGCGCCAGCAGCTTGGGCGAGCTAGCGGGAGGATGGGAGACCCAGTACTTC
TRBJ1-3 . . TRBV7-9 CASSQEPNTIYF TGTGCCAGCAGCCAGGAACCAAACACCATATATTTT
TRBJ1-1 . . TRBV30 CAWSVQPGVIGAFF TGTGCCTGGAGTGTACAACCAGGGGTTATTGGAGCTTTCTTT
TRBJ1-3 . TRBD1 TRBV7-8 CASSTRQGSSGNTIYF TGTGCCAGCAGCACCCGACAGGGATCCTCTGGAAACACCATATATTTT
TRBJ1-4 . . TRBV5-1 CASSLLAATNEKLFF TGCGCCAGCAGCTTGTTAGCTGCAACTAATGAAAAACTGTTTTTT
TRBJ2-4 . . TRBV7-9 CASSSKTEQYF TGTGCCAGCAGTTCAAAAACAGAGCAGTACTTC
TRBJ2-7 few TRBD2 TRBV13 CASSAQTGTSGTASYEQYF TGTGCCAGCAGCGCCCAAACCGGGACTAGCGGGACCGCCTCCTACGAGCAGTACTTC
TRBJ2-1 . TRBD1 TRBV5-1 CASGPGTGGRSSYNEQFF TGCGCCAGCGGTCCCGGGACAGGGGGCCGAAGCTCCTACAATGAGCAGTTCTTC
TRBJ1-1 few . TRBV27 CASSLRQTYTEAFF TGTGCCAGCTCCCTCCGACAGACGTACACTGAAGCTTTCTTT
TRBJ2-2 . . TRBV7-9 CASSTLGRNTGELFF TGTGCCAGCAGCACCCTGGGGAGGAACACCGGGGAGCTGTTTTTT